Listed below are T cell receptor beta chains from one sample, sequenced in a study of cytomegalovirus exposure and HLA in healthy donors. Assay: immunoSEQ multiplex PCR; the TCRdb copy retains only in-frame clones and omits some. Of under 300,000 clones in the sample, about 80% were seen once. The sample consisted of PBMCs. The origin of the receptors is a woman aged 55-70 years in good health and CMV-seropositive. Both conserved end residues are part of each CDR3. The order of the fields is D gene, CDR3 length, J gene, V gene, clone size, CDR3 DNA, CDR3 protein. A D gene is named only where the DNA matches it firmly. For some rows the clone size is stated as once, few or many, or as a class when expanded; others skip it.

>TRBD2|15|TRBJ2-1|TRBV5-1|few
TGCGCCAGCAGCTTACTAGCGGGAGGGTACAATGAGCAGTTCTTC
CASSLLAGGYNEQFF
>TRBD1|15|TRBJ1-1|TRBV18|NA
TGTGCCAGCTCAGCATCGACAGGGGTCGTCTCTGAAGCTTTCTTT
CASSASTGVVSEAFF
>TRBD2|14|TRBJ2-7|TRBV19|many
TGTGCCAGTAGTATAGTTGCGGGAGGCGATGAGCAGTACTTC
CASSIVAGGDEQYF
>NA|14|TRBJ1-5|TRBV18|NA
TGTGCCAGCTCCCCTGACAGGAGCAATCAGCCCCAGCATTTT
CASSPDRSNQPQHF
>NA|15|TRBJ2-5|TRBV5-4|NA
TGTGCCAGCAGTTTGGACTGGGGGCAGTTTGAGACCCAGTACTTC
CASSLDWGQFETQYF
>TRBD2|19|TRBJ2-3|TRBV4-1|few
TGCGCCAGCAGCCCTCTAAAAGGGACTAGCGCGACCTACACAGATACGCAGTATTTT
CASSPLKGTSATYTDTQYF
>TRBD2|13|TRBJ2-1|TRBV10-3|NA
TGTGCCATCAGTACTAGCGGGGACAATGAGCAGTTCTTC
CAISTSGDNEQFF
>TRBD2|15|TRBJ2-7|TRBV18|NA
TGTGCCAGCTCGCCCATGCGGGAGGATCCCTACGAGCAGTACTTC
CASSPMREDPYEQYF
>NA|16|TRBJ1-4|TRBV4-2|NA
TGTGCCAGCAGCCAAGATCTCTTCGCAACTAATGAAAAACTGTTTTTT
CASSQDLFATNEKLFF
>TRBD1|14|TRBJ1-1|TRBV29-1|few
TGCAGCGGATCGACAGGGATGTTGAACACTGAAGCTTTCTTT
CSGSTGMLNTEAFF
>NA|13|TRBJ2-5|TRBV7-3|NA
TGTGCCAGCAGCTTAACTAATCAAGAGACCCAGTACTTC
CASSLTNQETQYF
>NA|15|TRBJ1-2|TRBV5-1|NA
TGCGCCAGCAGCTTGACGCCTGACAGTAACTATGGCTACACCTTC
CASSLTPDSNYGYTF
>NA|13|TRBJ2-3|TRBV19|NA
TGTGCCAGTAGTGGACAGTTCACAGATACGCAGTATTTT
CASSGQFTDTQYF
>TRBD2|11|TRBJ2-7|TRBV6-5|NA
TGTGCCAGCAGCCTAGCGGGAGAAGTGTACTTC
CASSLAGEVYF
>NA|14|TRBJ2-5|TRBV5-1|NA
TGCGCCAGCAGCTCCACGGGAGCCGCAGAGACCCAGTACTTC
CASSSTGAAETQYF
>NA|16|TRBJ2-6|TRBV7-9|NA
TGTGCCAGCAGCTTAGGCTCAGGGTCTGGGGCCAACGTCCTGACTTTC
CASSLGSGSGANVLTF
>NA|12|TRBJ2-7|TRBV6-6|NA
TGTGCCAGCAGAAAACTCTCCTACGAGCAGTACTTC
CASRKLSYEQYF
>NA|15|TRBJ2-3|TRBV27|NA
TGTGCCAGCAGTTTATATTACAGGGTGACAGATACGCAGTATTTT
CASSLYYRVTDTQYF
>TRBD1|14|TRBJ1-5|TRBV28|once
TGTGCCAGTGACAGGGGGCTTGGCAATCAGCCCCAGCATTTT
CASDRGLGNQPQHF
>NA|15|TRBJ1-3|TRBV5-1|NA
TGCGCCAGCAGTTATGACACCGGCTCTGGAAACACCATATATTTT
CASSYDTGSGNTIYF
>NA|12|TRBJ2-5|TRBV5-1|NA
TGCGCCAGCAAGGGAGCGAGGGAGACCCAGTACTTC
CASKGARETQYF
>TRBD1|14|TRBJ1-5|TRBV2|NA
TGTGCCAGCACCCTGGACAGGCTTTATCAGCCCCAGCATTTT
CASTLDRLYQPQHF
>TRBD1|15|TRBJ1-1|TRBV4-1|NA
TGCGCCAGCAGCCAAGATGCGCAGGGGGCCCTCTTTGCTTTCTTT
CASSQDAQGALFAFF
>TRBD1|15|TRBJ1-1|TRBV6-5|NA
TGTGCCAGCAGTTACAGGACAGGAGGGGCGAAAACAGCTTTCTTT
CASSYRTGGAKTAFF
>NA|16|TRBJ2-5|TRBV5-6|NA
TGTGCCAGCAGCTTGAGACTTTTAGGTAGCGGCGAGACCCAGTACTTC
CASSLRLLGSGETQYF
>TRBD1|13|TRBJ2-7|TRBV6-5|NA
TGTGCCAGCAGTGGCGACAGGGTCCACGAGCAGTACTTC
CASSGDRVHEQYF
>NA|13|TRBJ2-5|TRBV7-9|once
TGTGCCAGCAGTCCGAACGTCGGAGAGACCCAGTACTTC
CASSPNVGETQYF
>TRBD1|15|TRBJ1-3|TRBV6-1|NA
TGTGCCAGCAGTCCAACGACAGGGGCTGGAAACACCATATATTTT
CASSPTTGAGNTIYF
>NA|15|TRBJ2-3|TRBV5-1|NA
TGCGCCAGCAGCTTCCAGGGTAGGGGCACAGATACGCAGTATTTT
CASSFQGRGTDTQYF
>NA|13|TRBJ2-7|TRBV11-3|NA
TGTGCCAGCAGCTTACTCCGGGGCTACGAGCAGTACTTC
CASSLLRGYEQYF
>NA|13|TRBJ1-3|TRBV7-9|NA
TGTGCCAGCAGTCAGGGCTCTGGAAACACCATATATTTT
CASSQGSGNTIYF
>NA|14|TRBJ1-1|TRBV6-5|NA
TGTGCCACCCACAGGGTTTCTATGAACACTGAAGCTTTCTTT
CATHRVSMNTEAFF
>NA|14|TRBJ2-7|TRBV19|NA
TGTGCCAGTAGTATCGGGGGAAACGGCTACGAGCAGTACTTC
CASSIGGNGYEQYF
>TRBD1|14|TRBJ1-1|TRBV5-1|NA
TGCGCCAGCAGCTTTCAGGGGGAGTCCACTGAAGCTTTCTTT
CASSFQGESTEAFF
>NA|13|TRBJ2-1|TRBV29-1|NA
TGCAGCGCAGTAGCGATTTCCTACAATGAGCAGTTCTTC
CSAVAISYNEQFF
>TRBD1|13|TRBJ1-2|TRBV6-5|NA
TGTGCCAGCAGTCGGGGACAGGGGGTTGGCTACACCTTC
CASSRGQGVGYTF
>NA|13|TRBJ1-1|TRBV27|NA
TGTGCCAGCACCCAACTCGGGTCGAGGAGAGCTTTCTTT
CASTQLGSRRAFF
>TRBD2|17|TRBJ2-7|TRBV4-1|NA
TGCGCCAGCAGCCTCGTTCTAGCGGCCCAGTCCTCCTACGAGCAGTACTTC
CASSLVLAAQSSYEQYF
>NA|13|TRBJ2-5|TRBV2|few
TGTGCCAGCAATTGGGCGACCCAAGAGACCCAGTACTTC
CASNWATQETQYF
>TRBD1|15|TRBJ2-7|TRBV7-9|once
TGTGCCAGCAGCTTCGGACAGGGGTTGCCCCACGAGCAGTACTTC
CASSFGQGLPHEQYF
>TRBD1|16|TRBJ2-7|TRBV5-1|NA
TGCGCCAGCAGTCCCAGGACAGGGATGAACTCCTACGAGCAGTACTTC
CASSPRTGMNSYEQYF
>NA|14|TRBJ2-7|TRBV28|few
TGTGCCAGCATTCAGCGACTAGGGTACTACGAGCAGTACTTC
CASIQRLGYYEQYF
>NA|15|TRBJ1-2|TRBV9|NA
TGTGCCAGCAGCGAGGGATTACAGGTGAACTATGGCTACACCTTC
CASSEGLQVNYGYTF